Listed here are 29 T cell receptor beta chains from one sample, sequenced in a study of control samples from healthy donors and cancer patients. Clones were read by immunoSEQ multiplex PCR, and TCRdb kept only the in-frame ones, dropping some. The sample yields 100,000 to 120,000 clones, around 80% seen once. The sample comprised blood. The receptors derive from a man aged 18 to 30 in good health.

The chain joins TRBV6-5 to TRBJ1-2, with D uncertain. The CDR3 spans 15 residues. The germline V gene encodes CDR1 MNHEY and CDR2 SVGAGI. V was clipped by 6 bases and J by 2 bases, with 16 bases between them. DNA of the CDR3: TGTGCCAGCAGCCCCGGAGGCAGAAGCAACTATGGCTACACCTTC. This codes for CASSPGGRSNYGYTF.

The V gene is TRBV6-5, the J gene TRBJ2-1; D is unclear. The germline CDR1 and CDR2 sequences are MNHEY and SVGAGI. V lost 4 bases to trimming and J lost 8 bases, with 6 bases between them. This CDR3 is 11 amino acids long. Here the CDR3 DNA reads TGTGCCAGCAGTTCGAGCCATGAGCAGTTCTTC. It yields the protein CASSSSHEQFF.

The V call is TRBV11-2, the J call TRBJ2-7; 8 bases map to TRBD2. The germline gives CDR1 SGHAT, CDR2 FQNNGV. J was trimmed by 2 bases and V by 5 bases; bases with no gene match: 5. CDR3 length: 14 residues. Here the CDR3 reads CASSLSGATYEQYF. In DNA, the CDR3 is TGTGCCAGCAGCCTTAGCGGGGCCACCTACGAGCAGTACTTC.

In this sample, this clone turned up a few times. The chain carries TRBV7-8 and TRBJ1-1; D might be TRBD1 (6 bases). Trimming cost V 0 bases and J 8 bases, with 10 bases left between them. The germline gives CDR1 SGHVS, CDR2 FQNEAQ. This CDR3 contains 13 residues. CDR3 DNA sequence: TGTGCCAGCAGCTTAGCTGGACAGCGCGAAGCTTTCTTT. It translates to CASSLAGQREAFF.

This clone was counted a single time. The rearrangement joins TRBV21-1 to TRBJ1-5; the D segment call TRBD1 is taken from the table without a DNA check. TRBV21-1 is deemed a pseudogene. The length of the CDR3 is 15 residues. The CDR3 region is CADRQGLIWGQPQHF. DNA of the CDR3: TGTGCCGACAGACAGGGCCTAATTTGGGGTCAGCCCCAGCATTTT.

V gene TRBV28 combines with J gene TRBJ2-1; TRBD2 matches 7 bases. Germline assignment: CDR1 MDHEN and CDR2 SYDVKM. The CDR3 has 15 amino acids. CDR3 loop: CALGAMGGGVNEQFF. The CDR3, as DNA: TGTGCGCTGGGTGCGATGGGGGGAGGGGTCAATGAGCAGTTCTTC.

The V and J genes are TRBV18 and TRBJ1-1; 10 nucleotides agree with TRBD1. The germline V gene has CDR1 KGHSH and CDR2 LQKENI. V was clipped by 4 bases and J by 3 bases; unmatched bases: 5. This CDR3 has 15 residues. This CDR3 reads CASSLSGTGDTEAFF. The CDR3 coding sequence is TGTGCCAGCTCACTCTCCGGGACAGGGGACACTGAAGCTTTCTTT.

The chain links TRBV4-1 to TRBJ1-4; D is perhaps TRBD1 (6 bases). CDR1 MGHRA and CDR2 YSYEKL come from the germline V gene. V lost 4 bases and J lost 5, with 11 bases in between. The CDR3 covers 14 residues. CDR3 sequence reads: CASSRGGINEKLFF. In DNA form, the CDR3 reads TGCGCCAGCAGCCGAGGGGGGATCAATGAAAAACTGTTTTTT.

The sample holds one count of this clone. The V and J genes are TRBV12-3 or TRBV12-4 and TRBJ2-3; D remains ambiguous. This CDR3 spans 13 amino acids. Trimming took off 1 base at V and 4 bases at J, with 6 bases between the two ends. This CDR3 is CASSLGSPDTQYF. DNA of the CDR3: TGTGCCAGCAGTTTAGGTAGCCCAGATACGCAGTATTTT.

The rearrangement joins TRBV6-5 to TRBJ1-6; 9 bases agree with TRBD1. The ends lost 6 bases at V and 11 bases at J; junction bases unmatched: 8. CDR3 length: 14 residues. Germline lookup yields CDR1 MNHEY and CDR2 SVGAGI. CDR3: CASRGTGLWAPLHF. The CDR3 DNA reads TGTGCCAGCAGGGGGACAGGGCTTTGGGCACCCCTCCACTTT.

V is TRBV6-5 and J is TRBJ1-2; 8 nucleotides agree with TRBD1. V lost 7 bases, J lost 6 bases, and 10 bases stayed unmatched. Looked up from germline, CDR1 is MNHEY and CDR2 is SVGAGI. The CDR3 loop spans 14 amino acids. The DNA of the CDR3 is TGTGCCAGCACAACCGGGGCAGGGGGCGATGGCTACACCTTC. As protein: CASTTGAGGDGYTF.

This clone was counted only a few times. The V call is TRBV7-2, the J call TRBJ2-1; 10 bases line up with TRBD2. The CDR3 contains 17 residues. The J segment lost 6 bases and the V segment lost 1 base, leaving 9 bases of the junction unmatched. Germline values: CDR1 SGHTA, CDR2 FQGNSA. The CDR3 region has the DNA TGTGCCAGCAGCTTAGACGGGCGTGGGACTAGCGTCAATGAGCAGTTCTTC. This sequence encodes CASSLDGRGTSVNEQFF.

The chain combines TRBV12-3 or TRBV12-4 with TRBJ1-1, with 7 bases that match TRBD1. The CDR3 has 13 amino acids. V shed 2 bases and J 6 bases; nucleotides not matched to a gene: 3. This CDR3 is CASSLKGAAEAFF. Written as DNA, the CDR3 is TGTGCCAGCAGTTTAAAGGGGGCCGCTGAAGCTTTCTTT.

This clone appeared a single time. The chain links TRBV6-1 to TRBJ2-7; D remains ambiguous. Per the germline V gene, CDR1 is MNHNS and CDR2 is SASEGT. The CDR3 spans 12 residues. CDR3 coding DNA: TGTGCCGGCAGTGAAGACGGTATCGAGCAGTACGTC. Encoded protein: CAGSEDGIEQYV.

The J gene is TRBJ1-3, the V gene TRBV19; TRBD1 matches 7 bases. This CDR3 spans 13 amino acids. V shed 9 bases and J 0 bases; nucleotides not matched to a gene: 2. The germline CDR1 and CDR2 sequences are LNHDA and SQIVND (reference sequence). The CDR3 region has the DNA TGTGCCAGCCGGACAGGCTCTGGAAACACCATATATTTT. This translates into CASRTGSGNTIYF.

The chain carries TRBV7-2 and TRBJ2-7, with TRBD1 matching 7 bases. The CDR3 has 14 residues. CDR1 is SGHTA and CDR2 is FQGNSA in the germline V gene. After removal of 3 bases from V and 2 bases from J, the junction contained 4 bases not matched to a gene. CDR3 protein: CASSFSTGTYEQYV. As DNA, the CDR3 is TGTGCCAGCAGCTTTTCGACAGGGACCTACGAGCAGTACGTC.

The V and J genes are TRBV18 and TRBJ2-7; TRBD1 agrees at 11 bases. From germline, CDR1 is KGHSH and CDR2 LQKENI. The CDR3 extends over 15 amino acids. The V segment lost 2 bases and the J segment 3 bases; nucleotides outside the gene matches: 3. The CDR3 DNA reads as TGTGCCAGCTCACCAGGGACAGGGGGGAACTACGAGCAGTACGTC. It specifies CASSPGTGGNYEQYV.

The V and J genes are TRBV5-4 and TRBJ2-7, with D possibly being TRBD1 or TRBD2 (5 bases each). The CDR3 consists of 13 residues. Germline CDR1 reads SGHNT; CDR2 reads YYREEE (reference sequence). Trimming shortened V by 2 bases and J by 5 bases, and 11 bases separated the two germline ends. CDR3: CASSFPRGNEQYV. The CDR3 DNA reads TGTGCCAGCAGCTTCCCCCGGGGCAACGAGCAGTACGTC.

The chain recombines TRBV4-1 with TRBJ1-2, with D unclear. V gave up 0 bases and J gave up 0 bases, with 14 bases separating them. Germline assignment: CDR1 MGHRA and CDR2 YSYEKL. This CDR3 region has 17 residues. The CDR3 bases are TGCGCCAGCAGCCAAGAGGATTGGGGTTCCACTAACTATGGCTACACCTTC. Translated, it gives CASSQEDWGSTNYGYTF.

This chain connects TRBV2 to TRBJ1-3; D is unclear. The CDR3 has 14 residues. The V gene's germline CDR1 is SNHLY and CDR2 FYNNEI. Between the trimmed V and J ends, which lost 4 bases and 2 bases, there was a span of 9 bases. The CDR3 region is CASSAPPAGNTIYF. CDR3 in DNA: TGTGCCAGCAGTGCCCCCCCGGCTGGAAACACCATATATTTT.

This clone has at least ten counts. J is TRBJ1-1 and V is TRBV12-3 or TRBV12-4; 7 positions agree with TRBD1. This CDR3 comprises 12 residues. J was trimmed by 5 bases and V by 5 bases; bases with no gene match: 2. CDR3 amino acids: CASSLQGTEAFF. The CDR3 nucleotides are TGTGCCAGCAGTCTACAGGGGACTGAAGCTTTCTTT.

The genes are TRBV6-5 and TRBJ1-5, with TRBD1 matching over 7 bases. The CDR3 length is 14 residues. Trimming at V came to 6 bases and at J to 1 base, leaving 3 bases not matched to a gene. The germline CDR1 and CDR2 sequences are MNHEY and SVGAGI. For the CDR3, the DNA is TGTGCCAGCAGACCGACAGGGAGCAATCAGCCCCAGCATTTT. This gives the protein CASRPTGSNQPQHF.

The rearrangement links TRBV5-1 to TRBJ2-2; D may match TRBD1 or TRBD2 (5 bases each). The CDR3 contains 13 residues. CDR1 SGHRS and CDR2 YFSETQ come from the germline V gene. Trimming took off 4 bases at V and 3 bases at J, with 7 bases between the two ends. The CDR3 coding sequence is TGCGCCAGCAGCACGGGACACACCGGGGAGCTGTTTTTT. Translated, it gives CASSTGHTGELFF.

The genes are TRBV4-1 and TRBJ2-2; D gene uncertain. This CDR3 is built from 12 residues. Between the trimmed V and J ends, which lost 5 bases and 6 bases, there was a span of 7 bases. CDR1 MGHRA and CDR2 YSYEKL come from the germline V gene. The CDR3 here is CASSFFAGELFF. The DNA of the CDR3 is TGCGCCAGCAGCTTCTTCGCCGGGGAGCTGTTTTTT.

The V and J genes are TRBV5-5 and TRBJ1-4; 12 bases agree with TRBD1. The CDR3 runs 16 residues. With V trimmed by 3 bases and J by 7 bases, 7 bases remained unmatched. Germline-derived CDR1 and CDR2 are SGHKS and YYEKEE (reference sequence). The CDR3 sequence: CASSSGTGGAGEKLFF. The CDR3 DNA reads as TGTGCCAGCAGCTCCGGGACAGGGGGCGCCGGTGAAAAACTGTTTTTT.

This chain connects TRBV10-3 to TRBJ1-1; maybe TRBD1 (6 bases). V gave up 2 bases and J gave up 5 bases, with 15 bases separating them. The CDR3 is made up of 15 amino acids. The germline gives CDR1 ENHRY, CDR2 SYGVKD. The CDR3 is CAISEVGGGRTEAFF. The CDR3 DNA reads TGTGCCATCAGTGAGGTCGGAGGGGGAAGGACTGAAGCTTTCTTT.

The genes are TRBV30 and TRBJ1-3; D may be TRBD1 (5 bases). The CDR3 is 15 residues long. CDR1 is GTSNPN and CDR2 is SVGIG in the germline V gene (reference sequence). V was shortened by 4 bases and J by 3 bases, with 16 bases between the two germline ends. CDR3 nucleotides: TGTGCCTGGACGACGCGTAGGACAATTGGAAACACCATATATTTT. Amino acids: CAWTTRRTIGNTIYF.

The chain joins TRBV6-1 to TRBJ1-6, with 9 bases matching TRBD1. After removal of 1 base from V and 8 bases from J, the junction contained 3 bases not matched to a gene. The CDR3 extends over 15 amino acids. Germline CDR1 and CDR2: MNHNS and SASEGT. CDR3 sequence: CASSEDGTGYSPLHF. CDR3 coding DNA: TGTGCCAGCAGTGAAGACGGGACAGGGTATTCACCCCTCCACTTT.

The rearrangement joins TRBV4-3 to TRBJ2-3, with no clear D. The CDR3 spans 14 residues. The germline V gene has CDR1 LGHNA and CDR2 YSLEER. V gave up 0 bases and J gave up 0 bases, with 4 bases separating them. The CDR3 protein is CASSQEGSTDTQYF. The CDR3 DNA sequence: TGCGCCAGCAGCCAAGAAGGTAGCACAGATACGCAGTATTTT.